This T cell receptor (beta chain) is drawn from a study of cytomegalovirus exposure and HLA in healthy donors (dated by TCRdb to 2016 to 2017). Context from the whole study: An earlier analysis of some 600 of the donors reported about 280 Gb of sequence data and roughly 120 million unique TCR beta sequences obtained from roughly 170 million T cells. Roughly 300 gigabases of sequencing data and around 80 million unique TCR sequences made up an early release that covered approximately 620 HLA-typed donors. Of the 300 to 500 genotyped donors, less than 85% were placed in the genetic ancestry cluster associated with self-reported Caucasian donors. The study aimed to test whether signatures of past pathogen exposure could be identified by cataloging public T cell receptors. Using immunosequencing, the study profiled T cell repertoires from around 680 subjects and related those repertoires to cytomegalovirus serostatus. Besides the first cohort of under 700 subjects, a separate validation cohort made up of 120 different subjects was used. The study combined high-throughput TCR immunosequencing, statistical association of individual TCRs with disease status, and machine learning to predict cytomegalovirus infection status. In a later analysis, previously published TCR beta repertoires from about 670 donors were re-analyzed and high-resolution HLA genotyping was added so that TCR occurrence patterns could be studied. The later analysis used no new phenotypic data to find candidate immune exposures, relying instead on TCR beta sequences and their occurrence across donors. An earlier analysis of around 640 of the donors used high-throughput TCR beta sequencing to judge whether each TCR beta V gene segment behaved as functional or pseudogenic. Donor age, sex, ethnicity and CMV serostatus were compiled alongside the repertoire data. A later genetic analysis used genome-wide SNP genotypes for about three fifths of the roughly 700 donors, treating that subset as a discovery cohort. All discovery cohort repertoires had been generated using a single sequencing platform. Class I and class II HLA loci were covered by the typing at four-digit resolution. The number of typed donors differed by locus: about 620-630 for A, B, C, DRB1 and DQB1; 500 to 550 for DQA1; 600 to 610 for DPA1; and some 450 for DPB1. Roughly five DR-DQ haplotypes were handled as single units for association and clustering, since linkage in the cohort was strong. Across 300 to 400 genotyped donors of the cohort, an average of about 240,000 unique TCR beta nucleotide sequences per donor were sequenced, and roughly 17% of those sequences were non-productive. Results and caveats for the whole study, not just this receptor: Several of the top co-occurrence clusters appeared to be linked to parvovirus B19, influenza, CMV and Epstein-Barr virus, according to a later analysis. CMV serostatus was the only immune exposure information available for the cohort. Because HLA typing was missing for some donors at each locus, association tests included only the typed subset. In a later genetic analysis, fewer N-insertions in productive TCRs were reported among donors in an Asian-associated ancestry cluster than the approximately 670-donor mean. The authors suggested that the approach could potentially be generalized to other disease states and immunological phenotypes. Strong co-occurrence of HLA alleles, especially DR and DQ, made assigning TCR associations to individual alleles difficult. Sequencing depth was assumed to be roughly uniform across donors in the presence/absence analyses, though that assumption may not hold. Correlated functional status among segregating V segments might be attributable to linkage disequilibrium, but an unknown experimental factor could not be ruled out. In this cohort, only TCR beta chains were sequenced, and detectable features were limited by the absence of alpha or paired-chain data. In a later analysis, 16,951 TCR beta sequences were associated with specific HLA alleles at a false discovery rate of 0.05. In a later analysis, TCR association rates were found to vary across HLA loci, with the most associated TCRs seen for DRB1 alleles and the fewest for HLA-C alleles. According to a later analysis, most CMV-associated TCR beta chains appeared to be HLA-restricted, and the HLA associations seemed to be driven largely by CMV exposure. In an earlier analysis of 450 to 750 of the donors, most TCR beta V segments appeared in productive rearrangements about 87% or about 30% of the time, broadly matching IMGT annotations. Most TCR sequences were seen in very few donors, while some public TCRs were found in many individuals. In a later genetic analysis, a missense DCLRE1C variant was associated with V-gene and J-gene trimming of TCR beta chains, and the association was replicated in an independent cohort. In a later analysis, HLA-associated TCR beta chains were found to be more clonally expanded and to have lower generation probabilities than equally common non-associated chains. A group of highly shared sequence variants was considered likely to be a technical artifact of the sequencing pipeline. The earlier analysis of a few hundred of the donors excluded seventeen rarely observed V segments, including chromosome 9 orphons, because counts were too low. In both the original and validation cohorts, the classifier was reported to diagnose cytomegalovirus status with high specificity and sensitivity. Because the 87-base-pair reads could not distinguish some IMGT-functional V segments, including TRBV6-2 and TRBV6-3, those segments were excluded. In the study, about 150 TCR beta chains were listed as associated with cytomegalovirus. A further reported finding was that TCR beta sequences accurately predicted the HLA-A and HLA-B alleles for most subjects in the first cohort. Three of the identified cytomegalovirus-associated TCR beta chains were confirmed in vitro to be specific for cytomegalovirus antigens.

The cohort comprised some 680 healthy bone marrow donors. At the time of sampling, all cohort members were nominally healthy, though unrecorded immune exposures were likely present. The donor was CMV seropositive and was included in the group of almost 300 seropositive cohort members. Every donor gave a peripheral blood sample, and the peripheral blood mononuclear cells from that sample were used for TCR beta sequencing. Genomic DNA was extracted from the blood cell samples with the Qiagen DNeasy Blood Extraction Kit. Inclusive of the bounding cysteine and phenylalanine, the CDR3 is 14 residues long. The only DNA kept is the CDR3, 42 bases in frame from the first base. The germline V gene encodes CDR1 MNHNS and CDR2 SASEGT. V loses 2 bases, J loses 4 bases, and the germline ends lie 11 bases apart. Library method: the immunoSEQ multiplex PCR assay. For the multiplex PCR, a mixture combining 60 forward primers for TCR Vbeta segments and 13 reverse primers for TCR Jbeta segments was used. A multiplex PCR assay on genomic DNA amplified the CDR3 region of rearranged TCR beta genes. The amplified TCR beta libraries were sequenced on the Illumina HiSeq System as 87-base-pair reads. The study's processing was this. A later analysis tallied 70 million to 100 million unique TCR beta chains across the 550 to 850 repertoires, and approximately 12 million of those chains were shared by two or more donors. To remove PCR and sequencing errors, raw reads were error-corrected and collapsed into unique sequences using a nearest-neighbor algorithm that merged closely related sequences. Alignment of CDR3 sequences to IMGT reference sequences was used to assign V, D and J gene segments. For a sequence to be retained, a match of at least six nucleotides to both a V gene segment and a J gene segment was required. A rearrangement counted as productive if the CDR3 had no stop codons and remained in frame with V and J, and every other rearrangement counted as non-productive. CDR3 was defined by IMGT convention, running from the second conserved V-encoded cysteine to the conserved J-encoded phenylalanine. Sequences without an unambiguous match to a single V gene segment were excluded from the earlier analysis of 450 to 750 of the donors. In an earlier analysis of 587 of the donors, V segments were called functional above 56.7% productive rearrangements and were called segregating when the between-donor standard deviation exceeded 5%. To diagnose cytomegalovirus status from the catalog of TCR beta chain sequences, a statistical classification framework was built. A later analysis assigned V and J genes by comparing TCR nucleotide sequences with IMGT/GENE-DB human TR gene sequences. A later analysis assigned CDR3 sequences and most-parsimonious VDJ recombination scenarios with the TCRdist pipeline. In a later analysis, every TCR beta chain was defined by the combination of its CDR3 amino acid sequence and its V-gene family, and reads without a unique V-gene family were dropped. In a later analysis, around 650 highly shared, low-generation-probability nucleotide sequences were removed to address suspected cross-contamination and a sequencing artifact. For each public chain, a later analysis derived a clonal expansion index from normalized ranks of inferred template counts within each repertoire. Generation probabilities in a later analysis came from a VDJ recombination model fitted to out-of-frame rearrangements, and those results were checked against IGoR. Hypergeometric tests were used in a later analysis to score TCR-TCR, TCR-HLA and TCR-CMV co-occurrence, with a repertoire-size bias correction applied to the TCR pairs. A later analysis estimated false discovery rates by permuting HLA or CMV assignments 20 times. In a later analysis, co-occurring TCRs were grouped with DBSCAN, and TCRdist sequence similarity was added when clustering was performed within HLA-allele-positive subsets. Repertoires with fewer than 30,000 or more than 120,000 public chains, plus five repertoires with anomalous nucleotide sharing, were excluded from co-occurrence clustering. TCRdb took over this immuneACCESS table, retaining in-frame rearrangements with V and J assigned. Such tables are incomplete; in checked studies, under half of the missing clones stem from an unresolved V gene, and the remainder is unexplained. That table gives V, J and clone size, and the DNA gave D and trimming. This sample is represented by approximately 100,000 clones; roughly 79% of them were singletons. The top ten clonotypes cover roughly 6% of the sample.

Comment on this clone: What this receptor recognizes is not known. Qualities for individual bases were not recorded, and no much larger clone is one base off.

Rearrangement joined TRBV6-1 to TRBJ1-2, with TRBD1 as a weak D call on 5 bases. This clonotype was sampled from a man in his fifties or sixties in good health and CMV-seropositive. The sample consisted of PBMCs. The CDR3 protein sequence reads: CASSEWEGFYGYTF. The DNA sequence is TGTGCCAGCAGTGAATGGGAGGGGTTCTATGGCTACACCTTC.